A selection of T cell receptor beta chains follows, all from one sample in a study of blood T cells in healthy people across ages. From the 5' RACE reads, TCRdb called clonotypes with MiXCR, one entry per CDR3 protein. The table records some 1.7 million distinct CDR3 sequences, 28% of them present only once. The sequenced sample was blood. These receptors all stem from a woman under 40 in good health. Each CDR3 is given with its conserved first and last residue. The D gene is left open where the match is weak. Size values are once, few and many counts, or a class for expanded clones, and some rows have none.

v_gene	j_gene	d_gene	abundance	CDR3nt	CDR3aa
TRBV9	TRBJ2-5	-	few	TGTGCCAGCGGACGCACAAGGAGTGGCGAGACCCAGTACTTC	CASGRTRSGETQYF
TRBV10-3	TRBJ1-2	TRBD1	few	TGTGCCATCAGTCCAGGACAGGGATTTCATGGCTACACCTTC	CAISPGQGFHGYTF
TRBV20-1	TRBJ2-5	-	-	TGCAGTGCGCCGACGACTAGGCAGGAGACCCAGTACTTC	CSAPTTRQETQYF
TRBV7-2	TRBJ2-3	-	many	TGTGCCAGCAGTCTGGGCTCCAGGGGTACGCAGTATTTT	CASSLGSRGTQYF
TRBV2	TRBJ1-5	-	few	TGTGCCAGCAGGGCCACAAATCAGCCCCAGCATTTT	CASRATNQPQHF
TRBV12-3/TRBV12-4	TRBJ1-6	-	few	TGTGCCAGCAGAAGGACAAGGGGCACATATAATTCACCCCTCCACTTT	CASRRTRGTYNSPLHF
TRBV6-2/TRBV6-3	TRBJ1-2	TRBD1	few	TGTGCCAGCAGTTTCTCGGGACAGTCAGGCCGCGGCTACACCTTC	CASSFSGQSGRGYTF
TRBV3-1	TRBJ2-5	-	-	TGTGCCAGCAGCCGCCCTACCGGGGGACATGAGCAGTACTTC	CASSRPTGGHEQYF
TRBV6-5	TRBJ1-2	-	many	TGTGCCAGCAGTCCCCGACAGACGATCTATGGCTACACCTTC	CASSPRQTIYGYTF
TRBV7-9	TRBJ1-5	-	few	TGTGCCAGCAGCCCGGACGGGCAGTTCAATCAGCCCCAGCATTTT	CASSPDGQFNQPQHF
TRBV14	TRBJ2-5	TRBD2	-	TGTGCCAGCAGTCAATTCGGCGGGGGAGGCGAGACCCAGTACTTC	CASSQFGGGGETQYF
TRBV5-1	TRBJ1-2	-	few	TGCGCCAGCAGAAACCAGGACTATGGCTACACCTTC	CASRNQDYGYTF
TRBV6-5	TRBJ1-3	-	-	TGTGCCAGCAGTTACTCGTTTTCCCAGCGGAACACCGTATATTTT	CASSYSFSQRNTVYF
TRBV5-1	TRBJ1-1	TRBD1	-	TGCGCCAGCAGCTTGGCCGGATGGACAGGGGGGACCACTGAAGCTTTCTTT	CASSLAGWTGGTTEAFF
TRBV5-1	TRBJ2-2	-	many	TGCGCCAGCAGCTTGACAGCCACCGGGGAGCTGTTTTTT	CASSLTATGELFF
TRBV18	TRBJ2-4	-	-	TGTGCCAGCTCACCCGTTGGAATAGCGGAGGGCCCCAAAAACATTCAGTACTTC	CASSPVGIAEGPKNIQYF
TRBV27	TRBJ1-6	-	-	TGTGCCAGCAGTTTTTTCGATTCACCCCTCCACTTT	CASSFFDSPLHF
TRBV19	TRBJ2-7	TRBD2	-	TGTGCCAGTAGTATATCTAGCGGGGCCTACGAGCAGTACTTC	CASSISSGAYEQYF
TRBV7-8	TRBJ2-7	-	many	TGTGCCAGCAGCTCAATTCCTGGCGAGCAGTACTTC	CASSSIPGEQYF
TRBV7-2	TRBJ2-5	-	few	TGTGCCAGCACCGAAAGCTTGGGGCGCCAAGAGACCCAGTACTTC	CASTESLGRQETQYF
TRBV5-5	TRBJ2-5	TRBD1	few	TGTGCCAGCAGCTCACGGACAGGCCCCGCGGTGGAGACCCAGTACTTC	CASSSRTGPAVETQYF
TRBV3-1	TRBJ2-6	-	many	TGTGCCAGCAGCCAGAGCCCTGGGGCCAACGTCCTGACTTTC	CASSQSPGANVLTF
TRBV20-1	TRBJ1-2	-	many	TGCAGTGCTAGCCTGGCTAACTATGGCTACACCTTC	CSASLANYGYTF
TRBV5-8	TRBJ2-1	TRBD2	few	TGTGCCAGCAGCTGTTTAGCGGGTTACAATGAGCAGTTCTTC	CASSCLAGYNEQFF
TRBV14	TRBJ2-5	-	-	TGTGCCGGCAGCCAAGGCGGGACAGTAATGTTGGAGACCCAGTACTTC	CAGSQGGTVMLETQYF
TRBV20-1	TRBJ2-1	-	few	TGCAGTGCTAGAGATTTAGGGGGACTTCACAATGAGCAGTTCTTC	CSARDLGGLHNEQFF
TRBV20-1	TRBJ2-1	TRBD2	-	TGCAGTGCCCCCCAGCGGGAGCTAAGTGAGCAGTTCTTC	CSAPQRELSEQFF
TRBV20-1	TRBJ1-2	-	many	TGCAGTGCTCTTTCCGGGGTCTACTATGGCTACACCTTC	CSALSGVYYGYTF
TRBV5-1	TRBJ1-3	-	-	TGCGCCAGCAGCGTCTCCGCGGGGGCCTCTGGAAACACCATATATTTT	CASSVSAGASGNTIYF